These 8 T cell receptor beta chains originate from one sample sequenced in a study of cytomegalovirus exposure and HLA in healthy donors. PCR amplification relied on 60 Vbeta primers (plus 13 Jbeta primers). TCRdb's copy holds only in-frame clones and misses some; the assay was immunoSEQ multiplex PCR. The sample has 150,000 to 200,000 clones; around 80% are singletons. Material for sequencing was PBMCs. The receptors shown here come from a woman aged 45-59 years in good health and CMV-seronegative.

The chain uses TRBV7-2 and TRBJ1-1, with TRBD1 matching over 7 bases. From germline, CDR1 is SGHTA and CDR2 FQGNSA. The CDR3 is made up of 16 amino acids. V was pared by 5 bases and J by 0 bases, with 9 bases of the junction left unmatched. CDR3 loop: CASSLQSTGMNTEAFF. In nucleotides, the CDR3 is TGTGCCAGCAGCCTACAATCGACAGGGATGAACACTGAAGCTTTCTTT. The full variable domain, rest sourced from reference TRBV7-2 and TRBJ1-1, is GAGVSQSPSNKVTEKGKDVELRCDPISGHTALYWYRQSLGQGLEFLIYFQGNSAPDKSGLPSDRFSAERTGGSVSTLTIQRTQQEDSAVYLCASSLQSTGMNTEAFFGQGTRLTVV.

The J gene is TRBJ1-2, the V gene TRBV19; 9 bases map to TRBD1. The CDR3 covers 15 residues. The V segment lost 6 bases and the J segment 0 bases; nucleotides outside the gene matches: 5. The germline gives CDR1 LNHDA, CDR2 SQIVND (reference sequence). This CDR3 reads CASSLQGATNYGYTF. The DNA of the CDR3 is TGTGCCAGTAGCTTACAGGGGGCTACTAACTATGGCTACACCTTC.

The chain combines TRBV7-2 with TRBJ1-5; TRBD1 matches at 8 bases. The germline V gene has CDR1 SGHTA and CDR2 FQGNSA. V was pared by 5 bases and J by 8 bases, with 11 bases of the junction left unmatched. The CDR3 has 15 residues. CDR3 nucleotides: TGTGCCAGCAGCCTCCACACAGGGGGATGGGAGCCCCAGCATTTT. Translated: CASSLHTGGWEPQHF. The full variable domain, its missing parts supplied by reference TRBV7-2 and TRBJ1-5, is GAGVSQSPSNKVTEKGKDVELRCDPISGHTALYWYRQSLGQGLEFLIYFQGNSAPDKSGLPSDRFSAERTGGSVSTLTIQRTQQEDSAVYLCASSLHTGGWEPQHFGDGTRLSIL.

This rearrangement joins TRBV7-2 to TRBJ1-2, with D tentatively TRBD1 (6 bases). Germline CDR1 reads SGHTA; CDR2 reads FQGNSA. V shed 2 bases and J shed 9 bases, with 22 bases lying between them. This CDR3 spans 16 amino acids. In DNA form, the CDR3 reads TGTGCCAGCAGCTTACGGGAGGGGACATCGTTCCAAAGCTACACCTTC. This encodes CASSLREGTSFQSYTF.

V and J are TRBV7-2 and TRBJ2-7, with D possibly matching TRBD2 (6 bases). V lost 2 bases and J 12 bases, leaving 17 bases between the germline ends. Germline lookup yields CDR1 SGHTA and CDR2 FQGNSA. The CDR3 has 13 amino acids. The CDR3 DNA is TGTGCCAGCAGCTTACAGTCTCAGGGACTGCGGTACTTC. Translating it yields CASSLQSQGLRYF.

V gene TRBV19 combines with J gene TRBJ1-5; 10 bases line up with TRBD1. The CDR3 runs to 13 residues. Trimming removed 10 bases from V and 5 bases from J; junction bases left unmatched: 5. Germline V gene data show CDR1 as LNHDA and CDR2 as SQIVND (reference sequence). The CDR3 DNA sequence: TGTGCCACGGGGACAGGGGTCGATCAGCCCCAGCATTTT. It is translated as CATGTGVDQPQHF.

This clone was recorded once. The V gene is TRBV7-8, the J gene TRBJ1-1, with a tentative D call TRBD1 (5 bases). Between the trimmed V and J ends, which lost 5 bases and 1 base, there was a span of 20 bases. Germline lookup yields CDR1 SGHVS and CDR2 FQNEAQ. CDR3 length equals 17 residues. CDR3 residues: CASSPIPVGAGNTEAFF. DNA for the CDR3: TGTGCCAGCAGCCCCATCCCCGTAGGGGCAGGGAACACTGAAGCTTTCTTT.

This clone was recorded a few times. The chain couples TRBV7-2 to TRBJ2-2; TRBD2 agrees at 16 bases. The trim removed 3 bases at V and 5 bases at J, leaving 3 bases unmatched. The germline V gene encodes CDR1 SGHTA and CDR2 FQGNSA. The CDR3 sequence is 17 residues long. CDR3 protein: CASSLGLAGGPTGELFF. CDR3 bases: TGTGCCAGCAGCTTGGGACTAGCGGGGGGGCCGACCGGGGAGCTGTTTTTT.